The clone carrying this T cell receptor (beta chain) was counted a few times. This sample was taken from a study of T-cell reconstitution after alpha-beta-depleted transplantation in children. Trimming pared 0 bases from V and 0 bases from J, leaving 11 bases between. CDR1 and CDR2 from the germline V gene are DFQATT and SNEGSKA (reference sequence). The CDR3 consists of 16 residues. TCRbeta library preparation incorporated unique molecular identifiers. Each CDR3 protein gets one entry after TCRdb re-called the PCR reads with MiXCR. The table includes roughly 300,000 distinct CDR3 sequences, 10% detected once.

This chain links TRBV20-1 with TRBJ2-2, with D perhaps being TRBD1 or TRBD2 (6 bases each). The source of this sequence is a human donor who donated a stem cell graft to a child with acute lymphoblastic leukemia. The sample in question was PBMCs from the stem cell graft donor, obtained from the stem cell graft. The chain's CDR3 is CSARDAGQTNTGELFF. The CDR3 coding sequence is TGCAGTGCTAGAGATGCGGGACAAACGAACACCGGGGAGCTGTTTTTT.